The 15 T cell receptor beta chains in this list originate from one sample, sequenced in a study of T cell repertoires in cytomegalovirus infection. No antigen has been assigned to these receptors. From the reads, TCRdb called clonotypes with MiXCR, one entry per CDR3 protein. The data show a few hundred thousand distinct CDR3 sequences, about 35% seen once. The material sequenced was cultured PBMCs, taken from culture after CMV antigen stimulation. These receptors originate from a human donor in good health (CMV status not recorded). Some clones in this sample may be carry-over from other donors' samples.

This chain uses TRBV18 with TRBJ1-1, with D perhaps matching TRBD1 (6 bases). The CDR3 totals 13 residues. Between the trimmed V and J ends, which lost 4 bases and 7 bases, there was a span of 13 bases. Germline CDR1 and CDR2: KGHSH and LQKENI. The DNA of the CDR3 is TGTGCCAGCTCACTTAAACAGGGTAATGAAGCTTTCTTT. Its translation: CASSLKQGNEAFF.

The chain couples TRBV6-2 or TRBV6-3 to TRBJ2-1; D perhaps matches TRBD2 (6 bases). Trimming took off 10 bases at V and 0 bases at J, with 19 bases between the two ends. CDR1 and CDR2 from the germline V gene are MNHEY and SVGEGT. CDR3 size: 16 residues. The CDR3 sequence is CATRRGLLSSYNEQFF. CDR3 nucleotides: TGTGCCACCAGGCGGGGTCTCCTTAGCTCCTACAATGAGCAGTTCTTC.

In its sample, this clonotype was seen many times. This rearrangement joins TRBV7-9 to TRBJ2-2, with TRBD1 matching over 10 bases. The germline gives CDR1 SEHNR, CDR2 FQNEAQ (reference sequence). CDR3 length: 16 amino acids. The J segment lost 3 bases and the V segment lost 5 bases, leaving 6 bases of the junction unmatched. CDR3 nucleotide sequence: TGTGCCAGCAGCCCCCGGACAGGGGGATACACCGGGGAGCTGTTTTTT. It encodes CASSPRTGGYTGELFF.

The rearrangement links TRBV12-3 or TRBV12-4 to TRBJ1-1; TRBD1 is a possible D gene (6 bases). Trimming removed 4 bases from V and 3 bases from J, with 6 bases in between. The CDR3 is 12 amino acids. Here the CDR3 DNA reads TGTGCCAGCAGTTCAGGGGACACTGAAGCTTTCTTT. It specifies CASSSGDTEAFF.

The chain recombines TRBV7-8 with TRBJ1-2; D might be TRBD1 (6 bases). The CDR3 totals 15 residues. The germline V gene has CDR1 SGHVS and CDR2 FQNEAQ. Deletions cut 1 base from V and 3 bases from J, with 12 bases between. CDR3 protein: CASSLGEGGYYGYTF. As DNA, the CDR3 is TGTGCCAGCAGCTTAGGGGAAGGGGGGTACTATGGCTACACCTTC.

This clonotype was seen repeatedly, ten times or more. CDR3 in DNA: TGTGCCAGCAGTTCCCTAGCGGGACGCACCGGGGAGCTGTTTTTT. Its protein product is CASSSLAGRTGELFF. The chain has TRBV6-2 or TRBV6-3 and TRBJ2-2; 9 bases map to TRBD2. Germline V gene sequence: CDR1 MNHEY, CDR2 SVGEGT. The CDR3 length is 15 residues. J was trimmed by 4 bases and V by 4 bases; bases with no gene match: 4.

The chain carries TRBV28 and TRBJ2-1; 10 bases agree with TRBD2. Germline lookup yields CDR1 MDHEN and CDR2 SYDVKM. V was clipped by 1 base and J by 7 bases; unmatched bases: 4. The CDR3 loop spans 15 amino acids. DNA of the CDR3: TGTGCCAGCAGTTTATATTCTAGCGGGAGAAATGAGCAGTTCTTC. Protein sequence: CASSLYSSGRNEQFF.

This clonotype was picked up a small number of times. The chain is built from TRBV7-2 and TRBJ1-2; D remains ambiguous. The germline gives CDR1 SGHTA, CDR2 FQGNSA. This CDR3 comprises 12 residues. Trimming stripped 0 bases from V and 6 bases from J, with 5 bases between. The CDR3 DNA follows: TGTGCCAGCAGCTTAGCGTATAATGGCTACACCTTC. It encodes CASSLAYNGYTF.

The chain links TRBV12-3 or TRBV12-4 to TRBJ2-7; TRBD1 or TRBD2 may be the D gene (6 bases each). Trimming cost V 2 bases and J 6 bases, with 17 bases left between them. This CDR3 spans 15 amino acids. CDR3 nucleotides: TGTGCCAGCAGTTTAAGTACGGGGGCGCGGGTCGAGCAGTACTTC. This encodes CASSLSTGARVEQYF.

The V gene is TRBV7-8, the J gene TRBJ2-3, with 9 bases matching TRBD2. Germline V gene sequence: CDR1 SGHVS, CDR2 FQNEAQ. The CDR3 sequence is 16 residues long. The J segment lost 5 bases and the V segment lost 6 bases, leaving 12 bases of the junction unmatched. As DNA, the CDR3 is TGTGCCAGCAGTAGGAGGGCGGGAGGGAATGGAGATACGCAGTATTTT. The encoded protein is CASSRRAGGNGDTQYF.

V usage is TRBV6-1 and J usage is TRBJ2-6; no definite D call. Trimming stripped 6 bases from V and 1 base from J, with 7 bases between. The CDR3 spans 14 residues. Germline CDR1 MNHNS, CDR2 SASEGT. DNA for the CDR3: TGTGCCAGCAGGGACCCTTCTGGGGCCAACGTCCTGACTTTC. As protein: CASRDPSGANVLTF.

CDR3 sequence reads: CSGLSYNEQFF. The DNA for the CDR3 is TGCAGTGGTCTTAGCTACAATGAGCAGTTCTTC. The chain uses TRBV20-1 and TRBJ2-1; D is uncertain. Per the germline V gene, CDR1 is DFQATT and CDR2 is SNEGSKA (reference sequence). V dropped 7 bases and J dropped 3 bases, with 7 bases sitting between them. This CDR3 is built from 11 residues.

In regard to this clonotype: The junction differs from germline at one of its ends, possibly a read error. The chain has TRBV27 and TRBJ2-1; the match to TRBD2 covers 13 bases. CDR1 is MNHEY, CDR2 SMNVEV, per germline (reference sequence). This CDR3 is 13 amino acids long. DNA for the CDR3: TGCACTAGCGGGAGGGCCCCTTGGAATGAGCAGTTCTTC. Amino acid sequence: CTSGRAPWNEQFF.

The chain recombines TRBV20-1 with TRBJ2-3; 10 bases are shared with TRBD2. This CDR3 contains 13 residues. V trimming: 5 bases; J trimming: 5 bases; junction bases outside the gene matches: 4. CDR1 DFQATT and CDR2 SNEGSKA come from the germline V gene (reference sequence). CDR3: CSACGLAEDTQYF. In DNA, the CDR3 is TGCAGTGCTTGCGGACTAGCGGAAGATACGCAGTATTTT.

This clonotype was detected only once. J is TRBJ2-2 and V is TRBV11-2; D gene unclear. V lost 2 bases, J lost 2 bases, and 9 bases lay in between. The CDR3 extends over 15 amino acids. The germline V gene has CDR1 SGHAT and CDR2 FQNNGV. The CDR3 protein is CASSLNVINTGELFF. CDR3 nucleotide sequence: TGTGCCAGCAGCTTAAACGTGATAAACACCGGGGAGCTGTTTTTT.